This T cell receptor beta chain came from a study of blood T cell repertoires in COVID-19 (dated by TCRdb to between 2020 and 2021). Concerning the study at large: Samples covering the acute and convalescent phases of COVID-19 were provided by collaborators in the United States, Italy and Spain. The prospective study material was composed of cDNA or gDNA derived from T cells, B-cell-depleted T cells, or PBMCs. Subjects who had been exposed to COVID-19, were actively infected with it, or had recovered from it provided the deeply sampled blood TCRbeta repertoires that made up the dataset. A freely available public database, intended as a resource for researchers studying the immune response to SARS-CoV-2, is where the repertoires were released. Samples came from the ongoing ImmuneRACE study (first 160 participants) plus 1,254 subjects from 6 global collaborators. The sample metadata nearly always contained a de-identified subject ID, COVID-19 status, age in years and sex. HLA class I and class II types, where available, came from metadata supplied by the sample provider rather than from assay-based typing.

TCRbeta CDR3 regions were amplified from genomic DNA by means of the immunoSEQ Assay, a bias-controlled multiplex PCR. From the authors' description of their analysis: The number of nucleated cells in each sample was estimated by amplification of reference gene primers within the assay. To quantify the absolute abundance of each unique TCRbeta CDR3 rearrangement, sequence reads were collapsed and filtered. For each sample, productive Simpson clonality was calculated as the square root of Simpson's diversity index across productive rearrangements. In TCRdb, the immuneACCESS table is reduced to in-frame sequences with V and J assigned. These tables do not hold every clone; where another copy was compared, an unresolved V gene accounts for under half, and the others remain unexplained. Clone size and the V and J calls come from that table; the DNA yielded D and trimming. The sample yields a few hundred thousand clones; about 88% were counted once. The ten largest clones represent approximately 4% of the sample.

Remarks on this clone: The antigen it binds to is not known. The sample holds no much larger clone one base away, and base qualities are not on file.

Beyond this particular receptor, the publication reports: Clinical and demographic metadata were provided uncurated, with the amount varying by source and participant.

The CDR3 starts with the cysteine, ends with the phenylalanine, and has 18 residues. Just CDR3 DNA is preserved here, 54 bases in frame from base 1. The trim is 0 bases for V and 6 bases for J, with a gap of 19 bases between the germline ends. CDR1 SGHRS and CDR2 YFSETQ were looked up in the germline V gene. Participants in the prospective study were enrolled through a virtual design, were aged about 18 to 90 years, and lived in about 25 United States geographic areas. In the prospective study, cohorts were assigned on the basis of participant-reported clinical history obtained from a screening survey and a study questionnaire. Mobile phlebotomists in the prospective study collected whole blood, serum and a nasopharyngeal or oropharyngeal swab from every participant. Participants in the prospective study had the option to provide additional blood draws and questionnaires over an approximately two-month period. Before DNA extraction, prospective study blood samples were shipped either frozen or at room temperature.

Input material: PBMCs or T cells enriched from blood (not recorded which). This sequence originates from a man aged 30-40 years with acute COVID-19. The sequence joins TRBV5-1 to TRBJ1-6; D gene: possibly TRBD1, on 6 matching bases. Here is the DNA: TGCGCCAGCAGCTTGGCACGCGGGGGGCTGGGTGGTAATTCACCCCTCCACTTT. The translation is CASSLARGGLGGNSPLHF.